The 18 T cell receptor beta chains given below trace back to one sample, sequenced in a study of blood T cells in healthy people across ages. It was with a sample-barcoded 5' primer and a J-beta primer mix that a second PCR of about 6 to 12 cycles was run. TCRdb called the 5' RACE reads again in MiXCR, with one record for every CDR3 protein. The table lists around 1,000,000 distinct CDR3 sequences, approximately 38% of them singletons, with less than 15% in the top ten. The source material was blood. Every receptor here comes from a man aged 18 to 35 in good health.

This chain connects TRBV6-5 to TRBJ1-4; D is undetermined. CDR3 size: 14 residues. V dropped 2 bases and J dropped 7 bases, with 11 bases sitting between them. CDR1 and CDR2 (germline): MNHEY, SVGAGI. Here the CDR3 reads CASSYGQVREKLFF. The DNA of the CDR3 is TGTGCCAGCAGTTACGGGCAGGTCCGTGAAAAACTGTTTTTT.

A remark on this clonotype: One end of the junction fails to match germline, which may point to a read error. V gene TRBV12-3 or TRBV12-4 combines with J gene TRBJ2-7, with 7 positions matching TRBD2. The CDR3 length is 14 residues. CDR3 region: CDSTWGTIGDEQYF. The CDR3 DNA reads TGTGACAGCACCTGGGGGACTATTGGGGATGAGCAGTACTTC.

To note about this clonotype: The junction shows a germline mismatch at one end, possibly a read error. This chain connects TRBV14 to TRBJ1-1; tentatively, D is TRBD1 (6 bases). The CDR3 is made up of 14 amino acids. CDR1 is SGHDN, CDR2 FVKESK, per germline. CDR3 loop: CANSHGGRITEAFF. As DNA, the CDR3 is TGTGCCAACAGCCACGGGGGGCGGATCACTGAAGCTTTCTTT.

V and J are TRBV7-9 and TRBJ2-4; either TRBD1 or TRBD2 may supply D (5 bases each). V was shortened by 2 bases and J by 6 bases, with 11 bases between the two germline ends. The germline V gene has CDR1 SEHNR and CDR2 FQNEAQ (reference sequence). The CDR3 runs to 14 residues. CDR3 DNA: TGTGCCAGCAGCTTATCGGGGCCCGGAAACATTCAGTACTTC. Its protein product is CASSLSGPGNIQYF.

CDR3 nucleotides: TGCAGTGCCTACACTCCGATCCGGGACACCTCCACAGATACGCAGTATTTT. Its protein product is CSAYTPIRDTSTDTQYF. The chain employs TRBV20-1 and TRBJ2-3; the D gene is possibly TRBD1 (6 bases). The CDR3 extends over 17 amino acids. With 6 bases removed from V and 2 bases from J, the gap between germline ends came to 24 bases. Germline CDR1 is DFQATT and CDR2 is SNEGSKA (reference sequence).

The V call is TRBV11-2, the J call TRBJ1-5; D gene ambiguous. This CDR3 has 14 residues. Germline V CDR1 and CDR2: SGHAT, FQNNGV. Trimming took off 5 bases at V and 1 base at J, with 9 bases between the two ends. The CDR3 sequence: CASSAIDSNQPQHF. DNA for the CDR3: TGTGCCAGCAGCGCTATTGACAGCAATCAGCCCCAGCATTTT. Looking up the rest from reference TRBV11-2 and TRBJ1-5 gives the full variable domain: EAGVAQSPRYKIIEKRQSVAFWCNPISGHATLYWYQQILGQGPKLLIQFQNNGVVDDSQLPKDRFSAERLKGVDSTLKIQPAKLEDSAVYLCASSAIDSNQPQHFGDGTRLSIL.

This clonotype appeared many times. The chain joins TRBV29-1 to TRBJ1-4, with a possible D match to TRBD1 (5 bases). Germline V lookup: CDR1 SQVTM, CDR2 ANQGSEA. Between the trimmed V and J ends, which lost 6 bases and 7 bases, there was a span of 18 bases. The CDR3 extends over 14 amino acids. In DNA form, the CDR3 reads TGCAGCGTGGATCCCGTGGGGCGCGGTGAAAAACTGTTTTTT. Translated: CSVDPVGRGEKLFF.

The chain links TRBV3-1 to TRBJ2-3, with 11 positions matching TRBD1. Germline V gives CDR1 LGHDT, CDR2 YNNKEL (reference sequence). The CDR3 spans 15 residues. Unmatched junction bases numbered 3, after V lost 3 bases and J lost 4 bases. CDR3 DNA: TGTGCCAGCAGCCATAGGACAGGGGGCCCAGATACGCAGTATTTT. This translates into CASSHRTGGPDTQYF.

There are a few counts of this clonotype. J is TRBJ2-7 and V is TRBV5-1, with TRBD1 matching 8 bases. The CDR3 contains 15 residues. J lost 2 bases, V lost 0 bases, and 4 bases had no gene match. Germline V gives CDR1 SGHRS, CDR2 YFSETQ. This CDR3 reads CASSLDQGAAYEQYF. The CDR3 DNA sequence: TGCGCCAGCAGCTTGGATCAGGGGGCAGCCTACGAGCAGTACTTC.

There are a few counts of this clonotype. The V gene is TRBV4-2, the J gene TRBJ2-2; D ambiguous. CDR1 and CDR2 (germline): LGHNA, YNFKEQ. CDR3 size: 13 residues. The V and J ends lost 0 bases and 9 bases respectively, with 8 bases between them. CDR3 in DNA: TGTGCCAGCAGCCAAGATTTAGTCCGGGAGCTGTTTTTT. Protein sequence: CASSQDLVRELFF.

This clonotype was counted only a few times. The genes are TRBV12-3 or TRBV12-4 and TRBJ2-6; D is possibly TRBD1 (5 bases). Trimming cost V 6 bases and J 1 base, with 10 bases left between them. CDR3 length: 15 amino acids. The DNA for the CDR3 is TGTGCCAGCAGCCACAGACAGTCTGGGGCCAACGTCCTGACTTTC. Protein product: CASSHRQSGANVLTF.

This chain links TRBV21-1 with TRBJ1-1; TRBD1 was called by the table and not checked on the DNA. TRBV21-1 is given as a pseudogene. This CDR3 comprises 14 residues. The CDR3 region has the DNA TGTGCCAGCAGCAAAGAAGGGGGCTCCACTGAAGCTTTCTTT. Translation: CASSKEGGSTEAFF.

The chain couples TRBV9 to TRBJ2-3; perhaps D is TRBD1 or TRBD2 (6 bases each). Germline CDR1 SGDLS, CDR2 YYNGEE. The CDR3 sequence is 16 residues long. The ends were cut back, 3 bases at V and 4 bases at J, with 18 bases in the middle. DNA for the CDR3: TGTGCCAGCAGCGACCGGGGGCCTCTAGAACCAGATACGCAGTATTTT. This translates into CASSDRGPLEPDTQYF.

The chain links TRBV15 to TRBJ2-1; 9 bases are shared with TRBD1. Trimming took 3 bases from V and 8 from J; bases not matched to a gene: 5. This CDR3 comprises 14 residues. From germline, CDR1 is LNHNV and CDR2 YYDKDF (reference sequence). CDR3 amino acids: CATSRDRGLYEQFF. The CDR3 coding sequence is TGTGCCACCAGCAGGGACAGGGGCCTGTATGAGCAGTTCTTC.

Only a few counts were recorded for this clonotype. CDR3 loop: CASSPWDRNYEQYF. CDR3 DNA: TGTGCCAGCAGTCCTTGGGACAGGAACTACGAGCAGTACTTC. The rearrangement joins TRBV6-1 to TRBJ2-7; 8 bases line up with TRBD1. This CDR3 region has 14 residues. V lost 5 bases and J lost 3; bases outside the gene matches: 6. Germline values: CDR1 MNHNS, CDR2 SASEGT.

This clonotype occurred once. The V and J genes are TRBV29-1 and TRBJ2-7; 14 bases line up with TRBD2. Germline V gene sequence: CDR1 SQVTM, CDR2 ANQGSEA. The ends lost 7 bases at V and 2 bases at J; junction bases unmatched: 13. This CDR3 comprises 17 residues. The CDR3 spells CSASGTSGSLITYEQYF. CDR3 coding DNA: TGCAGCGCCTCCGGGACTAGCGGGAGCCTTATAACCTACGAGCAGTACTTC.

As concerns this clonotype: At one of its ends the junction is not consistent with the germline gene, which may arise from a read error. This chain connects TRBV4-3 to TRBJ1-6; D unclear. This CDR3 has 15 amino acids. Germline V gene data show CDR1 as LGHNA and CDR2 as YSLEER. This CDR3 reads CASSQEPDPNSPPHF. Here the CDR3 DNA reads TGCGCCAGCAGCCAAGAACCAGATCCTAATTCACCCCCCCACTTT.

J is TRBJ1-4 and V is TRBV16; D unresolved. CDR1 and CDR2 from the germline V gene are KGHSY and FQNENV. The CDR3 is 13 residues long. Trimming took 4 bases from V and 4 from J, leaving 7 bases between them. The CDR3 coding sequence is TGTGCCAGCAGCCCCCCGGATAATGAAAAACTGTTTTTT. Translated, it gives CASSPPDNEKLFF.